This T cell receptor (beta chain) was found in a study of post-analysis software for immune sequencing data. Comments on this clonotype: Its antigen is undetermined.

TCR beta cDNA libraries had unique molecular identifiers. TCRdb itself ran the PCR reads through MiXCR, one entry per CDR3 protein. Of hundreds of thousands of distinct CDR3 sequences in the sample, 53% were seen once. Findings and limits, study-wide: Patients had higher frequencies than controls of about five TRBV segments, including TRBV5-6, TRBV5-1 and TRBV20-1.

There are 14 residues in the CDR3. V was trimmed by 5 bases and J by 4 bases, leaving 11 bases between them. The chain uses TRBV12-3 or TRBV12-4 and TRBJ2-2, with D unresolved. The sequence derives from a girl aged 10-17 years with multiple sclerosis. Sequencing was done on a sample of blood. The CDR3 coding sequence is TGTGCCAGCAGTCCACCATGGGGCACCGGGGAGCTGTTTTTT. Amino acid sequence: CASSPPWGTGELFF.